This entry concerns a single T cell receptor beta chain. This sample stems from a study of T cells expressing NK-cell markers. The germline V gene encodes CDR1 KGHSH and CDR2 LQKENI. The CDR3 runs 14 residues. TCRdb reprocessed the 5' RACE reads and keeps a single row for each CDR3 protein, giving no DNA. The table gives a few hundred thousand distinct CDR3 sequences; the top ten clones make up around 4.9% of it. The TCR sequence derives from a man aged 18-70 years in good health. The chain combines TRBV18 with TRBJ1-2; the TCRdb D gene call, TRBD1, has no DNA to confirm it. Sequencing used blood T cells: a sorted CD56 or NKG2C T cell subset, CD4+ or CD8+ T cells, or bulk PBMC T cells (not recorded which). This CDR3 reads CASSPSQGRDGYTF.